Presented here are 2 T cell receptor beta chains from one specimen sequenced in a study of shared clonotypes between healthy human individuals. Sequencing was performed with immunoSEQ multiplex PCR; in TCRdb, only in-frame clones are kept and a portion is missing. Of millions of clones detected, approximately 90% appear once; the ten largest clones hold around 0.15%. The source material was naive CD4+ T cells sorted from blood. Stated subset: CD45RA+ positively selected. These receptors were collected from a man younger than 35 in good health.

CDR3 sequence: CASSLMEVGNTIYF. In DNA, the CDR3 is TGTGCCAGCAGCTTGATGGAGGTTGGAAACACCATATATTTT. J is TRBJ1-3 and V is TRBV7-8; D call uncertain. Germline CDR1 SGHVS, CDR2 FQNEAQ. The CDR3 runs 14 residues. With 3 bases removed from V and 3 bases from J, the gap between germline ends came to 9 bases.

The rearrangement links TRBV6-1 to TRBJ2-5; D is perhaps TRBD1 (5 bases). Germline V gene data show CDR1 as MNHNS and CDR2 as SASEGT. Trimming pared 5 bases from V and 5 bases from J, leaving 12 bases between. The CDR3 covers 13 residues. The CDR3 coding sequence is TGTGCCAGCAGTAACCAGGGTTCGGAGACCCAGTACTTC. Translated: CASSNQGSETQYF.